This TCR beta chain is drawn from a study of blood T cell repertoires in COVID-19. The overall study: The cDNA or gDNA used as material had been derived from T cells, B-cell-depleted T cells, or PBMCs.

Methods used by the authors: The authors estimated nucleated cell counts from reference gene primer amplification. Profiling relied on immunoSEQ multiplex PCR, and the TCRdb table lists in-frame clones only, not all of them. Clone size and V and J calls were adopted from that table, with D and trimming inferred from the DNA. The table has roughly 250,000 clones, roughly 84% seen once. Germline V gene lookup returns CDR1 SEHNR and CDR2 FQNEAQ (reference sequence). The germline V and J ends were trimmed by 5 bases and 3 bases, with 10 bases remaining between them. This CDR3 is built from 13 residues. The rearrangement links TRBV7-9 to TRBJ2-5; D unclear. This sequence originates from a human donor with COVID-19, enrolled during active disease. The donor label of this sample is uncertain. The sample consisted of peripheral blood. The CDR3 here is CASSPLREETQYF. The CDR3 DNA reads TGTGCCAGCAGCCCCCTCCGGGAAGAGACCCAGTACTTC.